The 19 T cell receptor beta chains reported below all come from one sample, sequenced in a study of T-cell memory formation after mild COVID-19. TCRdb called the 5' RACE reads again in MiXCR, with one record for every CDR3 protein. The sample has roughly 510,000 distinct CDR3 sequences, 15% to 20% seen once; the top ten hold about 8.1%. Sequencing input: PBMCs or a T cell subset sorted from them (not recorded which). The receptors originated from an adult woman who had mild COVID-19 (a few samples of this study predate the infection). Cell type and time point are not known.

This clonotype was seen more than once but under ten times. V is TRBV5-5 and J is TRBJ2-2; no firm D call. Per germline, CDR1 SGHKS and CDR2 YYEKEE (reference sequence). V gave up 0 bases and J gave up 6 bases, with 6 bases separating them. CDR3 length: 13 residues. Written as DNA, the CDR3 is TGTGCCAGCAGCTTGGTGCAGGCCGGGGAGCTGTTTTTT. Its translation: CASSLVQAGELFF.

This clonotype has only a few counts. The junction departs from the called germline gene at one end, perhaps through a read error. J is TRBJ2-5 and V is TRBV7-9, with D possibly being TRBD2 (5 bases). CDR3 length equals 13 residues. Germline CDR1 SEHNR, CDR2 FQNEAQ (reference sequence). For the CDR3, the DNA is TGTGCCAGCAGCTTAGCGCAGGCCGGGGAGTATAACTTC. Protein: CASSLAQAGEYNF.

This chain connects TRBV6-4 to TRBJ1-1; D remains ambiguous. The CDR3 spans 15 residues. Germline CDR1 reads MRHNA; CDR2 reads SNTAGT. The V gene lost 5 bases and the J gene lost 0 bases, with 13 bases spanning the gap. The CDR3 DNA reads TGTGCCAGCAGTCTTACAGCGAGTCTGAACACTGAAGCTTTCTTT. This gives the protein CASSLTASLNTEAFF.

This chain joins TRBV7-6 and TRBJ2-2, with TRBD2 matching over 14 bases. Trimming removed 5 bases from V and 0 bases from J; junction bases left unmatched: 5. CDR1 SGHVS and CDR2 FNYEAQ come from the germline V gene. The CDR3 consists of 18 residues. In nucleotides, the CDR3 is TGTGCCAGCAGCCTGGGACTAGCGGGGGTCGCGAACACCGGGGAGCTGTTTTTT. The encoded protein is CASSLGLAGVANTGELFF.

This clonotype has a handful of counts. The V and J genes are TRBV12-3 or TRBV12-4 and TRBJ1-1; D is possibly TRBD1 (5 bases). V was cut by 1 base and J by 0 bases, with 9 bases left in between. The CDR3 consists of 15 residues. DNA for the CDR3: TGTGCCAGCAGTTTAGGGACACGTATGAACACTGAAGCTTTCTTT. Encoded protein: CASSLGTRMNTEAFF.

This clonotype was picked up a small number of times. The V gene is TRBV5-1, the J gene TRBJ1-1, with D hard to call. Germline assignment: CDR1 SGHRS and CDR2 YFSETQ. The CDR3 extends over 13 amino acids. V dropped 2 bases and J dropped 9 bases, with 14 bases sitting between them. The chain's CDR3 is CASSLGGHTQAFF. The DNA of the CDR3 is TGCGCCAGCAGCTTAGGAGGTCACACACAAGCTTTCTTT.

The rearrangement links TRBV3-2 to TRBJ1-5; TRBD1, as called in the table, went unchecked against the DNA. TRBV3-2 is marked as a pseudogene. This CDR3 is built from 14 residues. The CDR3: CARGRDRKNQPQHF. For the CDR3, the DNA is TGTGCCAGAGGAAGGGACAGAAAGAATCAGCCCCAGCATTTT.

The chain uses TRBV3-1 and TRBJ2-2; possibly TRBD1 for D (5 bases). The V end was cut by 1 base, the J end by 3 bases, with 6 bases between. CDR1 and CDR2 from the germline V gene are LGHDT and YNNKEL (reference sequence). The CDR3 loop spans 14 amino acids. CDR3 residues: CASSQGGYTGELFF. CDR3 nucleotide sequence: TGTGCCAGCAGCCAAGGGGGCTACACCGGGGAGCTGTTTTTT.

This clonotype was found a few times. The chain joins TRBV20-1 to TRBJ2-7, with D possibly being TRBD1 (6 bases). The CDR3 is made up of 13 amino acids. The ends were cut back, 3 bases at V and 3 bases at J, with 12 bases in the middle. Germline assignment: CDR1 DFQATT and CDR2 SNEGSKA (reference sequence). In nucleotides, the CDR3 is TGCAGTGCTAGTTGGACAGTGTACTACGAGCAGTACTTC. It yields the protein CSASWTVYYEQYF.

This sequence joins TRBV7-2 and TRBJ1-2, with 9 bases lining up with TRBD1. The CDR3 has 15 residues. CDR1 is SGHTA, CDR2 FQGNSA, per germline. The ends lost 3 bases at V and 9 bases at J; junction bases unmatched: 11. The CDR3 DNA is TGTGCCAGCAGCTTGGGGAGGGACAGGGCGTGGAGCTACACCTTC. Amino acid sequence: CASSLGRDRAWSYTF.

The rearrangement links TRBV7-9 to TRBJ2-1; D tentatively reads TRBD1 or TRBD2 (6 bases each). The germline V gene has CDR1 SEHNR and CDR2 FQNEAQ (reference sequence). This CDR3 comprises 15 residues. V shed 6 bases and J shed 6 bases, with 18 bases lying between them. CDR3 residues: CASSARTTGANEQFF. The CDR3 nucleotides read TGTGCCAGCAGTGCCCGGACGACGGGGGCCAATGAGCAGTTCTTC.

This clonotype was observed many times. This rearrangement joins TRBV6-5 to TRBJ1-6; no reliable D call. V lost 4 bases to trimming and J lost 6 bases, with 13 bases between them. Germline V gene lookup returns CDR1 MNHEY and CDR2 SVGAGI. This CDR3 region has 15 residues. In DNA, the CDR3 is TGTGCCAGCAGTTCCCGACCTGCACGTAATTCACCCCTCCACTTT. Protein product: CASSSRPARNSPLHF.

The chain employs TRBV20-1 and TRBJ2-7; perhaps TRBD2 as D (6 bases). Germline-derived CDR1 and CDR2 are DFQATT and SNEGSKA (reference sequence). Trimming shortened V by 0 bases and J by 5 bases, and 17 bases separated the two germline ends. The CDR3 length is 15 residues. The CDR3 protein is CSARDWATPGDEQYF. The CDR3 bases are TGCAGTGCTAGAGATTGGGCTACCCCGGGAGACGAGCAGTACTTC.

A few counts support this clonotype. The chain joins TRBV18 to TRBJ1-1; D is uncertain. The germline CDR1 and CDR2 sequences are KGHSH and LQKENI. V gave up 2 bases and J gave up 10 bases, with 8 bases separating them. There are 11 residues in the CDR3. CDR3: CASSPELGAFF. The DNA for the CDR3 is TGTGCCAGCTCACCAGAGCTGGGAGCTTTCTTT.

This clonotype was counted between two and nine times. CDR3 in DNA: TGCAGCGTTGTTAGGAGCGGGTCCTACAATGAGCAGTTCTTC. Translation gives CSVVRSGSYNEQFF. V and J are TRBV29-1 and TRBJ2-1, with D tentatively TRBD2 (6 bases). The V gene's germline CDR1 is SQVTM and CDR2 ANQGSEA. Trimming cost V 4 bases and J 1 base, with 11 bases left between them. This CDR3 region has 14 residues.

This clonotype occurred a few times. The chain links TRBV5-1 to TRBJ2-5; D may be TRBD2 (7 bases). This CDR3 spans 16 amino acids. The V end was cut by 0 bases, the J end by 1 base, with 13 bases between. Germline V gene lookup returns CDR1 SGHRS and CDR2 YFSETQ. The CDR3 protein is CASSLDGRGRQETQYF. Here the CDR3 DNA reads TGCGCCAGCAGCTTGGATGGGCGGGGGCGCCAAGAGACCCAGTACTTC. The variable domain in full, completed from reference TRBV5-1 and TRBJ2-5, reads KAGVTQTPRYLIKTRGQQVTLSCSPISGHRSVSWYQQTPGQGLQFLFEYFSETQRNKGNFPGRFSGRQFSNSRSEMNVSTLELGDSALYLCASSLDGRGRQETQYFGPGTRLLVL.

The V gene is TRBV7-2, the J gene TRBJ2-3; 7 positions agree with TRBD1. Germline CDR1 reads SGHTA; CDR2 reads FQGNSA. The CDR3 extends over 15 amino acids. V shed 5 bases and J 2 bases; nucleotides not matched to a gene: 7. Here the CDR3 reads CASSVGTANTDTQYF. Written as DNA, the CDR3 is TGTGCCAGCAGCGTCGGGACAGCCAACACAGATACGCAGTATTTT.

A few counts support this clonotype. Here the CDR3 DNA reads TGTGCCAGCCGGCGGGTCTCTGGGGCCAACGTCCTGACTTTC. Encoded protein: CASRRVSGANVLTF. The genes are TRBV12-3 or TRBV12-4 and TRBJ2-6; TRBD2 is a possible D gene (5 bases). Trimming took off 8 bases at V and 0 bases at J, with 8 bases between the two ends. CDR3 length: 14 amino acids.

This clonotype was counted a few times. The chain employs TRBV5-1 and TRBJ2-3; 9 bases are shared with TRBD2. CDR1 SGHRS and CDR2 YFSETQ come from the germline V gene. The V gene end was trimmed by 0 bases and the J gene end by 4 bases; junction bases not matched to a gene: 15. The CDR3 extends over 19 amino acids. CDR3 nucleotide sequence: TGCGCCAGCAGCTTGGAACTAGCGCGGGGGGGCCGGGCCGCAGATACGCAGTATTTT. Translation gives CASSLELARGGRAADTQYF.